This entry concerns a single TCR beta chain. The sample originates from a study of T cell changes during pregnancy in multiple sclerosis. Produced via immunoSEQ multiplex PCR; TCRdb's table is partial and in-frame only. The sample lists some 79,000 clones; about nine tenths were seen once. The CDR3 sequence is 14 residues long. The germline V gene encodes CDR1 GTSNPN and CDR2 SVGIG (reference sequence). Trimming took off 5 bases at V and 5 bases at J, with 18 bases between the two ends. The sequencing here drew on CD4+ T cells from peripheral blood mononuclear cells, taken in the second trimester of pregnancy. This clonotype was obtained from a female donor with multiple sclerosis, enrolled in a pregnancy study. The chain links TRBV30 to TRBJ1-1; a possible D gene is TRBD1 (6 bases). In DNA form, the CDR3 reads TGTGCCTGGCGAATATCCGGGGGGCGGACTGAAGCTTTCTTT. Amino acid sequence: CAWRISGGRTEAFF.